This TCR beta chain comes out of a study of beta chain features in type 1 diabetes. Study results and caveats: When Type 1 diabetes patients were examined, their TCRB CDR3s proved moderately but significantly shorter in all four CD4+ subsets.

Every bit of the isolated RNA underwent reverse transcription, so sequencing read expressed TCRB transcripts. Produced via immunoSEQ multiplex PCR; TCRdb's table is partial and in-frame only. The table lists some 660,000 clones, around 15% of them singletons. The ends were cut back, 2 bases at V and 0 bases at J, with 5 bases in the middle. CDR1 is MNHNY, CDR2 SVGAGI, per germline (reference sequence). The CDR3 is 14 amino acids. This clone was counted only a few times. The antigen is unknown. The chain combines TRBV6-6 with TRBJ2-1; D is ambiguous. The receptor's source is a man between 18 and 35 years old with type 1 diabetes. The material sequenced was naive CD4+ T cells from blood. This CDR3 is CASSYESSYNEQFF. CDR3 sequence (DNA): TGTGCCAGCAGTTACGAAAGCTCCTACAATGAGCAGTTCTTC.